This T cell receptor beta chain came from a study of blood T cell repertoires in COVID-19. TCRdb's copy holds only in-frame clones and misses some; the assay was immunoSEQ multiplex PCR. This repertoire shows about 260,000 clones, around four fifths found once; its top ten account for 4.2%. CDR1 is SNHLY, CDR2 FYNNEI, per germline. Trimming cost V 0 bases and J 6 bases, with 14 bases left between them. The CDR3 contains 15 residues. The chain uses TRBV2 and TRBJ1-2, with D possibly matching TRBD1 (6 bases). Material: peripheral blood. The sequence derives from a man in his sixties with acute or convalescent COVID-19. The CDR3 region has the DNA TGTGCCAGCAGTGAAGCGCTTCGGGCAGGGGATGGCTACACCTTC. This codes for CASSEALRAGDGYTF.